The T cell receptor (beta chain) under discussion was sequenced for a study of regulatory T cells in long-lasting Graves disease. The TCR beta library used iRepertoire HTBI primers with Arm-PCR amplification of CDR3. MiXCR, run by TCRdb on the multiplex PCR reads, gives a single entry per CDR3 protein. The sample carries approximately 480,000 distinct CDR3 sequences, 16% recorded once. The time point denotes: newly diagnosed GD, antithyroid drugs for less than 3 months. The TCR library was prepared using RNA isolated from PBMCs. Germline-derived CDR1 and CDR2 are SGHRS and YFSETQ. V was trimmed by 0 bases and J by 2 bases, leaving 8 bases between them. The CDR3 runs to 15 residues. The study's findings and limits: Segments TRBV28, TRBJ1-2 and TRBJ2-5 showed preferential usage in persistent disease.

As regards this clonotype: What it recognizes is unknown.

The data also belong to a second study, concerning T cells in Graves' hyperthyroidism and ophthalmopathy. In that study: Those patients with uncontrolled infection, other autoimmune disease, pregnancy or lactation were excluded. Before onset, by a median of around 6.4 months, the model predicted ophthalmopathy.

The material was peripheral blood mononuclear cells (PBMCs), obtained at new diagnosis, from a patient treated with antithyroid drugs. This clonotype originated in a man in his forties with Graves disease. The V and J genes are TRBV5-1 and TRBJ1-4; no firm D call. DNA for the CDR3: TGCGCCAGCAGCTTGGACACCGCGACTAATGAAAAACTGTTTTTT. Protein: CASSLDTATNEKLFF.